A single sample gave rise to the 13 T cell receptor beta chains below, sequenced in a study of blood T cell repertoires in COVID-19. The table came from immunoSEQ multiplex PCR; TCRdb's copy has only in-frame clones and leaves some out. The sample shows tens of thousands of clones, under 85% of them seen only once. The sample was peripheral blood. The receptors originated from a human donor in a cohort sampled during active COVID-19.

The gene calls are TRBV27 and TRBJ1-6; 7 nucleotides match TRBD1. The ends lost 6 bases at V and 5 bases at J; junction bases unmatched: 7. The CDR3 sequence is 15 residues long. The germline CDR1 and CDR2 sequences are MNHEY and SMNVEV (reference sequence). CDR3 region: CASRFQGVDNSPLHF. CDR3 nucleotide sequence: TGTGCCAGCAGGTTCCAGGGGGTTGATAATTCACCCCTCCACTTT.

This clone has just a few counts. The CDR3, as DNA: TGTGCCAGCAGCTTGTACCCGGGACTAGCGGGGGGGCCGGATACGCAGTATTTT. Translation: CASSLYPGLAGGPDTQYF. The chain couples TRBV7-9 to TRBJ2-3; 16 bases are shared with TRBD2. The CDR3 totals 18 residues. V dropped 3 bases and J dropped 6; count of bases not matched to a gene: 9. Germline CDR1 and CDR2: SEHNR and FQNEAQ (reference sequence).

This clone was recorded once. The J gene is TRBJ2-5, the V gene TRBV11-2; 11 nucleotides align to TRBD1. CDR1 is SGHAT and CDR2 is FQNNGV in the germline V gene. The CDR3 totals 14 residues. The V gene end was trimmed by 4 bases and the J gene end by 5 bases; junction bases not matched to a gene: 3. The CDR3 region is CASSWTGGRETQYF. The CDR3 nucleotides read TGTGCCAGCAGCTGGACAGGGGGCAGGGAGACCCAGTACTTC.

The J gene is TRBJ1-1, the V gene TRBV9, with a possible D match to TRBD1 (5 bases). Germline values: CDR1 SGDLS, CDR2 YYNGEE. V dropped 0 bases and J dropped 0 bases, with 12 bases sitting between them. The CDR3 contains 16 residues. The CDR3 bases are TGTGCCAGCAGCGTAGTCACGGGGGTCATGAACACTGAAGCTTTCTTT. This sequence encodes CASSVVTGVMNTEAFF.

V usage is TRBV20-1 and J usage is TRBJ1-5; D unclear. Trimming took off 5 bases at V and 7 bases at J, with 9 bases between the two ends. Germline V lookup: CDR1 DFQATT, CDR2 SNEGSKA (reference sequence). This CDR3 has 11 residues. The CDR3 region has the DNA TGCAGTGCTGCACTCGGGCAGCCCCAGCATTTT. This codes for CSAALGQPQHF.

The genes are TRBV18 and TRBJ2-3; D is ambiguous. Trimming pared 2 bases from V and 0 bases from J, leaving 12 bases between. Looked up from germline, CDR1 is KGHSH and CDR2 is LQKENI. This CDR3 spans 16 amino acids. CDR3 loop: CASSPGTAVSTDTQYF. In DNA, the CDR3 is TGTGCCAGCTCACCAGGAACAGCCGTTAGCACAGATACGCAGTATTTT.

This clone came up a few times. The chain has TRBV5-6 and TRBJ2-7; D possibly corresponds to TRBD2 (5 bases). V shed 4 bases and J shed 1 base, with 9 bases lying between them. Germline V gene data show CDR1 as SGHDT and CDR2 as YYEEEE. CDR3 length: 13 amino acids. CDR3 coding DNA: TGTGCCAGCAGCCTGAGGGTTTCCTACGAGCAGTACTTC. Residues: CASSLRVSYEQYF.

The chain is built from TRBV19 and TRBJ2-1; TRBD2 agrees at 7 bases. Germline CDR1 LNHDA, CDR2 SQIVND (reference sequence). This CDR3 contains 17 residues. J lost 3 bases, V lost 5 bases, and 13 bases had no gene match. The CDR3 region is CASSPPPGAGVYNEQFF. The CDR3 coding sequence is TGTGCCAGTAGTCCTCCCCCCGGCGCGGGGGTCTACAATGAGCAGTTCTTC.

The V gene is TRBV4-2, the J gene TRBJ1-1; 7 bases match TRBD1. CDR1 LGHNA and CDR2 YNFKEQ come from the germline V gene. The V segment lost 1 base and the J segment 8 bases; nucleotides outside the gene matches: 1. The CDR3 spans 12 residues. CDR3 bases: TGTGCCAGCAGCCAAGTACAGGGGGAAGCTTTCTTT. Translated, it gives CASSQVQGEAFF.

The CDR3 region is CASRTHNGQSEEQYF. For the CDR3, the DNA is TGTGCCAGTAGGACACATAACGGACAAAGTGAAGAGCAGTACTTC. The chain has TRBV19 and TRBJ2-7; tentative D call: TRBD1 (5 bases). Germline V CDR1 and CDR2: LNHDA, SQIVND (reference sequence). Trimming took off 6 bases at V and 7 bases at J, with 22 bases between the two ends. The CDR3 is 15 residues long.

The CDR3 region is CASSPRSVPYGYTF. CDR3 coding DNA: TGTGCCAGCTCACCCAGGTCGGTCCCCTATGGCTACACCTTC. The chain employs TRBV18 and TRBJ1-2; D not certain. V was clipped by 3 bases and J by 4 bases, with 12 bases between them. The CDR3 spans 14 residues. Per the germline V gene, CDR1 is KGHSH and CDR2 is LQKENI.

CDR3 protein: CASSRWTEGEQYF. In DNA form, the CDR3 reads TGTGCCAGCAGCCGGTGGACGGAGGGCGAGCAGTACTTC. The chain joins TRBV14 to TRBJ2-7, with a weak D call TRBD2 (6 bases). V was shortened by 4 bases and J by 6 bases, with 13 bases between the two germline ends. This CDR3 spans 13 amino acids. In germline, CDR1 is SGHDN, CDR2 FVKESK.

V usage is TRBV7-3 and J usage is TRBJ2-7; 7 bases map to TRBD1. With 7 bases clipped from V and 1 base from J, the junction kept 16 bases outside the gene matches. The V gene's germline CDR1 is SGHTA and CDR2 FQGTGA. The CDR3 covers 17 residues. The CDR3 nucleotides are TGTGCCAGCACCCCGCGCCCGACCGGGACAGAGTCCTACGAGCAGTACTTC. Translated: CASTPRPTGTESYEQYF.